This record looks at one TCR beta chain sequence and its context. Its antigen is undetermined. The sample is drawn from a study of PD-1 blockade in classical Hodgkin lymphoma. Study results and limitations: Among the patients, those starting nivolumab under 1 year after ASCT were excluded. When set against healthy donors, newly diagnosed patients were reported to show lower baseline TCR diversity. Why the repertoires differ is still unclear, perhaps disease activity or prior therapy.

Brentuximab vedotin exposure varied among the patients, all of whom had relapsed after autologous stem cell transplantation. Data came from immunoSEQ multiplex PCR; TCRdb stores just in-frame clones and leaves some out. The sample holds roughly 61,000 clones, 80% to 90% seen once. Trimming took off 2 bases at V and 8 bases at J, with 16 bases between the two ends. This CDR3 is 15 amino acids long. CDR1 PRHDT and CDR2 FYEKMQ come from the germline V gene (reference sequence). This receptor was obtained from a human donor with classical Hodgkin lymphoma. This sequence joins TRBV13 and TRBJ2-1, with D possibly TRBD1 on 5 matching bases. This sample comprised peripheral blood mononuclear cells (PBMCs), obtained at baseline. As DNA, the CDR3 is TGTGCCAGCAGCTTATTGGGGCAGCTACAAGATGAGCAGTTCTTC. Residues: CASSLLGQLQDEQFF.